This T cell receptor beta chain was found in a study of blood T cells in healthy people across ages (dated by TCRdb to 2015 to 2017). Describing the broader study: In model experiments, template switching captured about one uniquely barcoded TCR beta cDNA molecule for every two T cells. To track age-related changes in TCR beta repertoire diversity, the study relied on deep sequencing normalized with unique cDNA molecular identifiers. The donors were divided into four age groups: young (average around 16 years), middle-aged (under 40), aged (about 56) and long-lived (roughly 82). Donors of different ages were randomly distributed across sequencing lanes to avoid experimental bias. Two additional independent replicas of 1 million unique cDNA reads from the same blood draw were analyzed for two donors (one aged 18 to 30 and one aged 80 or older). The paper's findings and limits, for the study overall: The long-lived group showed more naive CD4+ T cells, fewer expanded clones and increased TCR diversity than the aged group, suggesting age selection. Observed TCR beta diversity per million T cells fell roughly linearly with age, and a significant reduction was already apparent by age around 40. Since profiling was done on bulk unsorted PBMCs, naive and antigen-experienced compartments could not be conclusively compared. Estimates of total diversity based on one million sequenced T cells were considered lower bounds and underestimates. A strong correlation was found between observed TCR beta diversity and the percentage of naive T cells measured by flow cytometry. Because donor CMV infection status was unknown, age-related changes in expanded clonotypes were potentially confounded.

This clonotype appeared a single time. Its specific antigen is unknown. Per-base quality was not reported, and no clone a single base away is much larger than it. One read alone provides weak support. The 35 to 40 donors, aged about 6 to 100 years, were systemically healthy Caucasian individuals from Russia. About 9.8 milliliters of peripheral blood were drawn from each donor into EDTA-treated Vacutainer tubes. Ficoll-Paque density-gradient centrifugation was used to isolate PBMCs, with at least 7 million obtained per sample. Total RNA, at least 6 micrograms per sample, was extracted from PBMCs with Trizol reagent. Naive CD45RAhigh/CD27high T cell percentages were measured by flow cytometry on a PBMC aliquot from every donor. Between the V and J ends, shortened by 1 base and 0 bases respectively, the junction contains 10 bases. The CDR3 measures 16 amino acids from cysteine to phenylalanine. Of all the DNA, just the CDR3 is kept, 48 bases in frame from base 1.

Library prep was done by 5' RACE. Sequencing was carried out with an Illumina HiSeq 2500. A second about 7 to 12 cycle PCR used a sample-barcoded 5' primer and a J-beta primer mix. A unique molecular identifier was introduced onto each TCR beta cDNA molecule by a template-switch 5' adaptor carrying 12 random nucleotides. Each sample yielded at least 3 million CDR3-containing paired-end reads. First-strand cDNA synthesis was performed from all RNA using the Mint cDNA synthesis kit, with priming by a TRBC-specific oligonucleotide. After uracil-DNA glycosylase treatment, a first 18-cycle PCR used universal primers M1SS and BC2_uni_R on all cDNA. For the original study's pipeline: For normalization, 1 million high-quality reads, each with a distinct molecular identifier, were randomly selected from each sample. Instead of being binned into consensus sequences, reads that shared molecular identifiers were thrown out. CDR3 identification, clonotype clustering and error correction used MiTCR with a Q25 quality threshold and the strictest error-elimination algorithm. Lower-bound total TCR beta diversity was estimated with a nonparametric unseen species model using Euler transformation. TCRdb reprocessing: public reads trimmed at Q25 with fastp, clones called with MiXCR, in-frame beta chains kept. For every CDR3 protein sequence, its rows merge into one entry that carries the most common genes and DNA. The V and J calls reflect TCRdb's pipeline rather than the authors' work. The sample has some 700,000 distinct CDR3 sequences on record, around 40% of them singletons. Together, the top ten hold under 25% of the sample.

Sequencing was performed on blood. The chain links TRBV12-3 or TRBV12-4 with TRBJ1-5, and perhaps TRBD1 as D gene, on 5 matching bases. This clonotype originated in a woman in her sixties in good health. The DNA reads TGTGCCAGCAGTTTAGGGGGTGGGGCTAGCAATCAGCCCCAGCATTTT. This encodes CASSLGGGASNQPQHF.